The clone carrying this TCR beta chain was counted a few times. The library targeted TCRbeta and was prepared with unique molecular identifiers. TCRdb re-derived calls from the PCR reads in MiXCR, one entry per CDR3 protein. The sample contains 800,000 to 1,000,000 distinct CDR3 sequences, under 30% of which appear only once. The entry originates in a study of T-cell reconstitution after alpha-beta-depleted transplantation in children. Germline V gives CDR1 SGDLS, CDR2 YYNGEE. This CDR3 contains 14 residues. Trimming cost V 0 bases and J 1 base, with 7 bases left between them. This TCR was sampled from a boy under two years old who had a stem cell transplant for SCID, so the T cells may come from the graft donor. Sequenced here: PBMCs, mostly from graft donor cells, sampled 360 days after TCRalphabeta/CD19-depleted stem cell transplant. This chain links TRBV9 with TRBJ1-2; no clear D. The CDR3 nucleotides read TGTGCCAGCAGCGTAGGCAGGAGTAACTATGGCTACACCTTC. Protein product: CASSVGRSNYGYTF.